A single sample gave rise to the 11 T cell receptor beta chains below, sequenced in a study of T cells in Graves' hyperthyroidism and ophthalmopathy (dated by TCRdb to the late 2010s). The protocol used for the library was multiplex PCR. This sample was sequenced with an Illumina HiSeq 2000. Amplification of TCR beta CDR3 regions was carried out from RNA transcripts. The TCR CDR3 was subjected to a first round of RT-PCR using the HTBI primer set and the Qiagen OneStep RT-PCR kit. TCRdb itself trimmed the public reads at Q25 with fastp, ran MiXCR and retained productive beta chains. For every CDR3 protein sequence, its rows merge into one entry that carries the most common genes and DNA. The sample has around 580,000 distinct CDR3 sequences on record, around 42% of them singletons. Clones ranked in the top ten supply roughly 7.7% of the sample. Sequencing input: peripheral blood or thyroid tissue (not recorded which). The receptors originated from a woman under 30 with Graves' hyperthyroidism.

The V call is TRBV5-4, the J call TRBJ1-6, with unresolved D. This CDR3 is 16 amino acids long. Germline V gene sequence: CDR1 SGHNT, CDR2 YYREEE (reference sequence). V lost 4 bases and J 3 bases, leaving 14 bases between the germline ends. CDR3 sequence: CASSQDLLSYNSPLHF. The CDR3 DNA follows: TGTGCCAGCAGCCAAGATCTATTGAGCTATAATTCACCCCTCCACTTT.

V usage is TRBV10-3 and J usage is TRBJ1-2, with TRBD1 matching 8 bases. Trimming at V came to 3 bases and at J to 3 bases, leaving 6 bases not matched to a gene. This CDR3 has 15 amino acids. Germline V gives CDR1 ENHRY, CDR2 SYGVKD. This CDR3 reads CAISDPGTGDYGYTF. DNA for the CDR3: TGTGCCATCAGTGATCCCGGGACAGGAGACTATGGCTACACCTTC.

The table lists this clonotype with many counts. The rearrangement links TRBV2 to TRBJ2-5, with TRBD1 matching 8 bases. V dropped 1 base and J dropped 5; count of bases not matched to a gene: 6. This CDR3 has 15 residues. Germline V gene sequence: CDR1 SNHLY, CDR2 FYNNEI. For the CDR3, the DNA is TGTGCCAGCAGTGAAGACCTGGACAGGGCGGAGACCCAGTACTTC. Protein sequence: CASSEDLDRAETQYF. The full variable domain, rest sourced from reference TRBV2 and TRBJ2-5, is EPEVTQTPSHQVTQMGQEVILRCVPISNHLYFYWYRQILGQKVEFLVSFYNNEISEKSEIFDDQFSVERPDGSNFTLKIRSTKLEDSAMYFCASSEDLDRAETQYFGPGTRLLVL.

This clonotype was observed many times. This chain links TRBV5-6 with TRBJ1-2, with 9 bases identical to TRBD1. With V trimmed by 3 bases and J by 2 bases, 2 bases remained unmatched. Germline loops: CDR1 SGHDT, CDR2 YYEEEE. The CDR3 runs 14 residues. CDR3 DNA: TGTGCCAGCAGCTCGGACAGGGGCAACTATGGCTACACCTTC. This gives the protein CASSSDRGNYGYTF. Based on the CDR3 plus reference TRBV5-6 and TRBJ1-2, the full variable domain is DAGVTQSPTHLIKTRGQQVTLRCSPKSGHDTVSWYQQALGQGPQFIFQYYEEEERQRGNFPDRFSGHQFPNYSSELNVNALLLGDSALYLCASSSDRGNYGYTFGSGTRLTVV.

This clonotype was seen many times. This chain uses TRBV29-1 with TRBJ1-4; no definite D call. V was cut by 7 bases and J by 6 bases, with 24 bases left in between. CDR3 length equals 16 residues. CDR1 is SQVTM and CDR2 is ANQGSEA in the germline V gene. CDR3 nucleotide sequence: TGCAGCGCCGTCATCCCGGGTAGTAGGCCGTATGAAAAACTGTTTTTT. Encoded protein: CSAVIPGSRPYEKLFF.

This clonotype was seen ten or more times. The gene calls are TRBV12-3 or TRBV12-4 and TRBJ2-7, with 8 bases fitting TRBD2. The CDR3 totals 13 residues. V dropped 7 bases and J dropped 3; count of bases not matched to a gene: 5. The CDR3 here is CASTSGLVYEQYF. The CDR3 nucleotides are TGTGCCAGCACCTCGGGACTAGTCTACGAGCAGTACTTC.

The J gene is TRBJ1-4, the V gene TRBV4-1, with a possible D match to TRBD1 (6 bases). The CDR3 covers 17 residues. In germline, CDR1 is MGHRA, CDR2 YSYEKL. The germline V and J ends were trimmed by 1 base and 7 bases, with 19 bases remaining between them. As DNA, the CDR3 is TGCGCCAGCAGCCAAGTGGGGGCCCTCAGACGGACTGAAAAACTGTTTTTT. Its protein product is CASSQVGALRRTEKLFF.

This clonotype was counted many times. J is TRBJ2-6 and V is TRBV20-1; D not certain. The ends were cut back, 1 base at V and 0 bases at J, with 7 bases in the middle. The CDR3 is 15 residues long. Germline V gene data show CDR1 as DFQATT and CDR2 as SNEGSKA (reference sequence). This CDR3 is CSARVMASGANVLTF. In nucleotides, the CDR3 is TGCAGTGCTAGAGTGATGGCCTCTGGGGCCAACGTCCTGACTTTC.

The chain couples TRBV29-1 to TRBJ1-2; TRBD1 agrees at 11 bases. Germline-derived CDR1 and CDR2 are SQVTM and ANQGSEA. The CDR3 sequence is 13 residues long. V was pared by 6 bases and J by 4 bases, with 4 bases of the junction left unmatched. The CDR3 DNA sequence: TGCAGCGTCCTGGGACAGGGGGTCTATGGCTACACCTTC. Its protein product is CSVLGQGVYGYTF.

As regards this clonotype: This may arise from a read error, as a much more abundant clone is one base away. The chain employs TRBV9 and TRBJ2-2; D gene uncertain. Germline V lookup: CDR1 SGDLS, CDR2 YYNGEE. Trimming removed 4 bases from V and 3 bases from J, with 19 bases in between. This CDR3 contains 17 residues. The CDR3 nucleotides are TGTGCCAGCAGCCAAGTTCCGCGTGTATACGACACCGGGGAGCTGTTTTTT. Translating gives CASSQVPRVYDTGELFF.

This clonotype was seen ten or more times. The chain has TRBV5-5 and TRBJ1-2; D is perhaps TRBD1 (6 bases). The V gene's germline CDR1 is SGHKS and CDR2 YYEKEE (reference sequence). Trimming shortened V by 4 bases and J by 7 bases, and 20 bases separated the two germline ends. The CDR3 is 15 amino acids. The CDR3, as DNA: TGTGCCAGCAGCGAAGGGACACCCCGCTCGGGTGGCTACACCTTC. As protein: CASSEGTPRSGGYTF.